Shown below are 25 T cell receptor beta chains from a single sample sequenced in a study of read filtering for tumor transcriptome and immune sequencing. Molecular barcoded adaptors covering alpha/delta and beta/gamma chains were used on roughly 370 ng RNA. Each CDR3 protein gets one entry after TCRdb re-called the reads with MiXCR. The sample comprises 35,000 to 45,000 distinct CDR3 sequences, about an eighth of which are singletons, and less than 45% rests with the top ten. Source material: a population of CD138-negative cells sorted from bone marrow. Source of these receptors: a donor older than 35 with multiple myeloma.

This clonotype showed up many times. A much larger clone lies a single base off, so this may be a read error. The rearrangement links TRBV7-2 to TRBJ2-1; D ambiguous. Germline CDR1 is SGHTA and CDR2 is FQGNSA. CDR3 length: 15 residues. DNA of the CDR3: TGTGCCAGCAGCTTATTAGCAGCTCCCTACAATGGGCAGTTCTTC. Protein sequence: CASSLLAAPYNGQFF.

This clonotype showed up many times. One end of the junction is discordant with germline, which a read error may explain. The chain employs TRBV28 and TRBJ1-5; D gene unclear. This CDR3 region has 14 residues. Germline V lookup: CDR1 MDHEN, CDR2 SYDVKM. CDR3 region: CASSLPMVYQPLHF. The CDR3, as DNA: TGTGCCAGCAGTTTACCTATGGTGTATCAGCCCCTGCATTTT.

Notes on this clonotype: A much larger clonotype is one base distant, so this may be a read error. This CDR3 is CASSGGLAYTYEQYF. The DNA of the CDR3 is TGTGCCAGCAGTGGGGGTCTAGCGTATACCTACGAGCAGTACTTC. The chain combines TRBV2 with TRBJ2-7, with D tentatively TRBD2 (6 bases). V was cut by 4 bases and J by 2 bases, with 15 bases left in between. The CDR3 has 15 residues. CDR1 is SNHLY, CDR2 FYNNEI, per germline. The full variable domain, with the rest looked up from reference TRBV2 and TRBJ2-7, is EPEVTQTPSHQVTQMGQEVILRCVPISNHLYFYWYRQILGQKVEFLVSFYNNEISEKSEIFDDQFSVERPDGSNFTLKIRSTKLEDSAMYFCASSGGLAYTYEQYFGPGTRLTVT.

This clonotype was observed many times. The V and J genes are TRBV7-9 and TRBJ1-1; the D is unclear. Germline V gene lookup returns CDR1 SEHNR and CDR2 FQNEAQ (reference sequence). V lost 4 bases to trimming and J lost 0 bases, with 12 bases between them. This CDR3 is built from 15 residues. As DNA, the CDR3 is TGTGCCAGCAGCTCAGAACGGGTTCTGAACACTGAAGCTTTCTTT. Protein product: CASSSERVLNTEAFF.

Details on this clonotype: With a far larger clone one base away, a read error is the likely cause. The V gene is TRBV11-2, the J gene TRBJ1-1; no reliable D call. This CDR3 is 13 amino acids long. Germline V gene data show CDR1 as SGHAT and CDR2 as FQNNGV. This CDR3 reads CASSTNTGTVAFF. The DNA for the CDR3 is TGTGCCAGCAGCACCAACACGGGCACTGTAGCTTTCTTT. The whole variable domain, filled in from reference TRBV11-2 and TRBJ1-1, reads EAGVAQSPRYKIIEKRQSVAFWCNPISGHATLYWYQQILGQGPKLLIQFQNNGVVDDSQLPKDRFSAERLKGVDSTLKIQPAKLEDSAVYLCASSTNTGTVAFFGQGTRLTVV.

This clonotype was observed many times. The J gene is TRBJ2-5, the V gene TRBV7-9; no reliable D call. CDR1 and CDR2 (germline): SEHNR, FQNEAQ (reference sequence). The CDR3 has 14 amino acids. Trimming pared 6 bases from V and 1 base from J, leaving 12 bases between. The CDR3 bases are TGTGCCAGCAGTTTTGATAGGGTCCAAGAGACCCAGTACTTC. Translated: CASSFDRVQETQYF.

A remark on this clonotype: It differs at one base from a far larger clone, so likely a read error. The chain combines TRBV12-3 or TRBV12-4 with TRBJ1-4; D call uncertain. The end of the DNA aligns better with TRBJ2-3, so the J call may be wrong. There are 13 residues in the CDR3. DNA of the CDR3: TGTGCCAGCAGTCCAAATCGCTGGAATATGCAGTATTTT. Amino acid sequence: CASSPNRWNMQYF.

Ten or more counts support this clonotype. The J gene is TRBJ2-1, the V gene TRBV5-1; a weak D match, TRBD2 (5 bases). Looked up from germline, CDR1 is SGHRS and CDR2 is YFSETQ. V was pared by 0 bases and J by 5 bases, with 9 bases between. This CDR3 contains 14 residues. CDR3 region: CASSLAGKNNEQFF. The DNA for the CDR3 is TGCGCCAGCAGCTTGGCCGGGAAGAACAATGAGCAGTTCTTC.

As DNA, the CDR3 is TGTGCCAGTCCCAAGGACGACACATTGAACACCGGGGAGCTGTTTTTT. It codes for CASPKDDTLNTGELFF. The rearrangement joins TRBV19 to TRBJ2-2; D gene unclear. The CDR3 runs to 16 residues. V was cut by 8 bases and J by 1 base, with 17 bases left in between. The V gene's germline CDR1 is LNHDA and CDR2 SQIVND (reference sequence).

This clonotype was observed many times. The chain combines TRBV10-2 with TRBJ2-7; tentatively, D is TRBD1 or TRBD2 (5 bases each). This CDR3 spans 13 amino acids. The germline V gene encodes CDR1 WSHSY and CDR2 SAAADI. The ends were cut back, 5 bases at V and 2 bases at J, with 10 bases in the middle. The CDR3 DNA reads TGCGCCAGCAGTCTCGGGACGGCCTACGAGCAGTACTTC. Residues: CASSLGTAYEQYF.

This clonotype was detected only a few times. Possible read error: a much larger clone is one base away. Because the CDR3 is missing its conserved closing phenylalanine or tryptophan, this is likely a read error. CDR3 bases: TGCAGTGCTCCCGAGGGGGGACATAACTATGGCTACACCTCC. It yields the protein CSAPEGGHNYGYTS. This chain links TRBV20-1 with TRBJ1-2; D might be TRBD1 (6 bases). Germline V gene sequence: CDR1 DFQATT, CDR2 SNEGSKA (reference sequence). V dropped 5 bases and J dropped 1 base, with 14 bases sitting between them. The CDR3 runs to 14 residues.

This clonotype has a count of ten or more. V is TRBV7-9 and J is TRBJ1-1, with D tentatively TRBD1 (5 bases). Germline V gene data show CDR1 as SEHNR and CDR2 as FQNEAQ (reference sequence). This CDR3 spans 13 amino acids. V was pared by 3 bases and J by 4 bases, with 9 bases between. The CDR3: CASSFGGITEAFF. The CDR3 coding sequence is TGTGCCAGCAGCTTCGGGGGGATCACTGAAGCTTTCTTT.

This clonotype was seen a handful of times. The chain carries TRBV6-6 and TRBJ1-5; D uncertain. CDR3 length equals 13 residues. In germline, CDR1 is MNHNY, CDR2 SVGAGI (reference sequence). Trimming removed 6 bases from V and 0 bases from J, with 6 bases in between. CDR3 sequence (DNA): TGTGCCAGCAGCGAATATAGCAATCAGCCCCAGCATTTT. It codes for CASSEYSNQPQHF.

The table lists this clonotype with many counts. The chain carries TRBV30 and TRBJ1-1; no definite D call. Germline CDR1 GTSNPN, CDR2 SVGIG (reference sequence). V shed 3 bases and J shed 1 base, with 9 bases lying between them. CDR3 length: 13 amino acids. As DNA, the CDR3 is TGTGCCTGGAGCGGGATGAGGAACACTGAAGCTTTCTTT. It is translated as CAWSGMRNTEAFF.

This clonotype was seen ten or more times. This rearrangement joins TRBV5-8 to TRBJ2-1; possible D gene TRBD2, 7 bases. CDR1 and CDR2 (germline): SGHTS, YDEGEE. Trimming took off 5 bases at V and 9 bases at J, with 21 bases between the two ends. The CDR3 runs 15 residues. The CDR3 DNA sequence: TGTGCCAGCAGGGGGGGGGCGGGCGCCCCGCTTGAGCAGTTCTTC. Its protein product is CASRGGAGAPLEQFF.

The table lists this clonotype with many counts. The V and J genes are TRBV30 and TRBJ2-7; TRBD2 agrees at 10 bases. Trimming cost V 4 bases and J 5 bases; bases outside gene matches: 5. From germline, CDR1 is GTSNPN and CDR2 SVGIG (reference sequence). The CDR3 covers 13 residues. The chain's CDR3 is CAWNSGRIHEQYF. Here the CDR3 DNA reads TGTGCCTGGAATAGCGGGAGGATCCACGAGCAGTACTTC.

On this clonotype itself: This may be a read error: a much more frequent sequence differs by one nucleotide. The J gene is TRBJ1-1, the V gene TRBV5-5, with D tentatively TRBD1 (5 bases). The CDR3 length is 15 residues. In germline, CDR1 is SGHKS, CDR2 YYEKEE (reference sequence). This CDR3 is CASSLSGTANTEALF. As DNA, the CDR3 is TGTGCCAGCAGCTTGTCTGGGACTGCGAACACTGAAGCTCTCTTT.

There are many counts of this clonotype. V is TRBV29-1 and J is TRBJ1-5, with a weak D call TRBD1 (6 bases). V was cut by 2 bases and J by 2 bases, with 13 bases left in between. CDR3 length: 15 residues. The germline V gene has CDR1 SQVTM and CDR2 ANQGSEA. CDR3 DNA sequence: TGCAGCGTTGAAATTGGGGGGCCGGGCAATCAGCCCCAGCATTTT. It specifies CSVEIGGPGNQPQHF.

This clonotype was seen ten or more times. The chain carries TRBV19 and TRBJ1-4; D remains ambiguous. Germline CDR1 is LNHDA and CDR2 is SQIVND (reference sequence). The CDR3 length is 15 residues. Trimming stripped 7 bases from V and 3 bases from J, with 15 bases between. This CDR3 reads CASTYQGKSNEKLFF. The CDR3 DNA sequence: TGTGCCAGTACCTATCAAGGGAAGTCTAATGAAAAACTGTTTTTT. Combining the CDR3 with reference TRBV19 and TRBJ1-4 gives the whole variable domain DGGITQSPKYLFRKEGQNVTLSCEQNLNHDAMYWYRQDPGQGLRLIYYSQIVNDFQKGDIAEGYSVSREKKESFPLTVTSAQKNPTAFYLCASTYQGKSNEKLFFGSGTQLSVL.

This clonotype was seen more than once but under ten times. The chain joins TRBV12-3 or TRBV12-4 to TRBJ1-1; TRBD1 is a possible D gene (5 bases). V lost 3 bases and J lost 13, with 24 bases in between. This CDR3 region has 15 residues. CDR3 nucleotides: TGTGCCAGCAGTTTGGGGTCGGGACTAGGGATCCCACTTTTCTTT. Its translation: CASSLGSGLGIPLFF.

This clonotype appeared many times. The chain has TRBV4-3 and TRBJ2-7; a possible D gene is TRBD2 (5 bases). Trimming cost V 1 base and J 0 bases, with 13 bases left between them. The CDR3 contains 16 residues. Germline-derived CDR1 and CDR2 are LGHNA and YSLEER. Written as DNA, the CDR3 is TGCGCCAGCAGCCAAGTGAGAGGGCTCCCCTCCTACGAGCAGTACTTC. This encodes CASSQVRGLPSYEQYF.

This clonotype occurred many times. V gene TRBV6-2 or TRBV6-3 combines with J gene TRBJ1-4; D gene uncertain. Trimming shortened V by 2 bases and J by 3 bases, and 10 bases separated the two germline ends. Germline lookup yields CDR1 MNHEY and CDR2 SVGEGT. The CDR3 consists of 15 residues. The CDR3 bases are TGTGCCAGCAGTTACCACTTCGTCTCTAATGAAAAACTGTTTTTT. The encoded protein is CASSYHFVSNEKLFF.

The V call is TRBV6-1, the J call TRBJ2-3; a weak D match, TRBD2 (5 bases). Germline assignment: CDR1 MNHNS and CDR2 SASEGT. This CDR3 has 14 residues. V lost 4 bases and J 6 bases, leaving 14 bases between the germline ends. CDR3 sequence (DNA): TGTGCCAGCAGTGTACGTAGCGTAGCGGATACGCAGTATTTT. It is translated as CASSVRSVADTQYF.

This clonotype was found many times. The rearrangement uses TRBV11-2 and TRBJ2-1; D might be TRBD2 (5 bases). V shed 4 bases and J shed 2 bases, with 9 bases lying between them. The CDR3 totals 14 residues. Germline lookup yields CDR1 SGHAT and CDR2 FQNNGV. The CDR3 loop reads CASSSEGPYNEQFF. The CDR3 nucleotides are TGTGCCAGCAGCTCAGAGGGCCCCTACAATGAGCAGTTCTTC.

This clonotype appeared many times. This chain uses TRBV4-1 with TRBJ1-5; 7 bases are a match to TRBD1. V was pared by 5 bases and J by 4 bases, with 8 bases of the junction left unmatched. From germline, CDR1 is MGHRA and CDR2 YSYEKL. The CDR3 runs to 15 residues. This chain's CDR3 is CASSTRTGMNQPQHF. The CDR3 DNA sequence: TGCGCCAGCAGCACCCGGACAGGTATGAATCAGCCCCAGCATTTT.